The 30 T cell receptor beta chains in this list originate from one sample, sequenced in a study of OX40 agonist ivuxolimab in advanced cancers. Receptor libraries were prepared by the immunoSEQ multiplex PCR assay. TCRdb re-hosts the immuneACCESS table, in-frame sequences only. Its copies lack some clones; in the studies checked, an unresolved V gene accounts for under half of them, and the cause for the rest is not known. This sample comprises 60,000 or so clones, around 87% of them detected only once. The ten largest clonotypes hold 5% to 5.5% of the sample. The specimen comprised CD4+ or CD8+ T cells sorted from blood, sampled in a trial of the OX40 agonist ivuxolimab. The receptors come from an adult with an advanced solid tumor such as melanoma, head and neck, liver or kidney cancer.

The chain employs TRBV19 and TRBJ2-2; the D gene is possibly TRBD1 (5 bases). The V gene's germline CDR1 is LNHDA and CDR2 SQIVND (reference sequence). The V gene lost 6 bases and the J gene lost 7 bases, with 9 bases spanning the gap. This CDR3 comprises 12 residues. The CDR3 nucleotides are TGTGCCAGTAGGGGGCTAGACGGGGAGCTGTTTTTT. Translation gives CASRGLDGELFF.

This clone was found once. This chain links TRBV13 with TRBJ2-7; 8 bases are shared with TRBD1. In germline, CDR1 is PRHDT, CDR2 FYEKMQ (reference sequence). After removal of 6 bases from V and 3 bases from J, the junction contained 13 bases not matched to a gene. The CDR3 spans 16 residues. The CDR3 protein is CASRSIRDRTNYEQYF. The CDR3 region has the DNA TGTGCCAGCAGATCTATCCGGGACAGGACAAACTACGAGCAGTACTTC.

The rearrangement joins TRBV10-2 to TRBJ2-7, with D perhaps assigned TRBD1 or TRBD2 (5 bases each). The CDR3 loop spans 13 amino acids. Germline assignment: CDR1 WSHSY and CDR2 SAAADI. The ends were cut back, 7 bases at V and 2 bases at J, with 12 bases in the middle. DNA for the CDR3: TGCGCCAGCAATCCCAGGGACGCCTACGAGCAGTACTTC. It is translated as CASNPRDAYEQYF.

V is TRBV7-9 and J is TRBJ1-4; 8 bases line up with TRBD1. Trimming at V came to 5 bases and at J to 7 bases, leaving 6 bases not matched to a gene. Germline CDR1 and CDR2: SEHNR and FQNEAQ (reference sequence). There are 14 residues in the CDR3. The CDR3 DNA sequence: TGTGCCAGCAGCCCGGACAGGGTCGGTGAAAAACTGTTTTTT. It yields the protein CASSPDRVGEKLFF.

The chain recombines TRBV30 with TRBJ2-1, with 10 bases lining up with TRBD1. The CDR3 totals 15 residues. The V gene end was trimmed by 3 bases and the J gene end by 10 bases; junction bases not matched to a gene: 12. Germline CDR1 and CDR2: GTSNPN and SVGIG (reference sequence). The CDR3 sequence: CAWRFTGTGAREQFF. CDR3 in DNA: TGTGCCTGGAGATTTACCGGGACAGGGGCTCGGGAGCAGTTCTTC. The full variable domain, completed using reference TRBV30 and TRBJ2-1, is SQTIHQWPATLVQPVGSPLSLECTVEGTSNPNLYWYRQAAGRGLQLLFYSVGIGQISSEVPQNLSASRPQDRQFILSSKKLLLSDSGFYLCAWRFTGTGAREQFFGPGTRLTVL.

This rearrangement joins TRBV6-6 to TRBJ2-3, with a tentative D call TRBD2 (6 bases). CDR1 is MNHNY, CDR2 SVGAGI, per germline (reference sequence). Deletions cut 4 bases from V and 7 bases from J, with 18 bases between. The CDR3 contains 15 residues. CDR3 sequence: CASSSPGLLSHTQYF. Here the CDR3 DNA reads TGTGCCAGCAGTTCCCCGGGACTCTTATCCCATACGCAGTATTTT.

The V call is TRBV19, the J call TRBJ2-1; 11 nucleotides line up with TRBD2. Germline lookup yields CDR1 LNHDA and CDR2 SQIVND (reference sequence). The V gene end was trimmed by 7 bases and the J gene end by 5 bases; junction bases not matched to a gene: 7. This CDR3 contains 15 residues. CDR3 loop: CASNQPGLADNEQFF. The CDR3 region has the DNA TGTGCCAGTAATCAGCCGGGACTAGCGGACAATGAGCAGTTCTTC. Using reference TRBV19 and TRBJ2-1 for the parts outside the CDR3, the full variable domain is DGGITQSPKYLFRKEGQNVTLSCEQNLNHDAMYWYRQDPGQGLRLIYYSQIVNDFQKGDIAEGYSVSREKKESFPLTVTSAQKNPTAFYLCASNQPGLADNEQFFGPGTRLTVL.

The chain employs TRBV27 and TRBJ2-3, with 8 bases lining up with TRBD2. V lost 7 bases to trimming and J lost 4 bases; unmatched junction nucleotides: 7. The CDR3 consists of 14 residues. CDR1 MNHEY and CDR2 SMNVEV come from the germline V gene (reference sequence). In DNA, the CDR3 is TGTGCCAGCACGCCAGCGGGAGAGGCAGATACGCAGTATTTT. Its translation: CASTPAGEADTQYF.

As DNA, the CDR3 is TGTGCCAGCAGCGTAGCGGCGGGGACCCGGGTGGATGAGCAGTTCTTC. Translated, it gives CASSVAAGTRVDEQFF. The chain combines TRBV9 with TRBJ2-1, with D perhaps matching TRBD2 (6 bases). CDR1 and CDR2 (germline): SGDLS, YYNGEE. Trimming removed 0 bases at V and 8 bases at J, with 18 bases between. CDR3 size: 16 residues.

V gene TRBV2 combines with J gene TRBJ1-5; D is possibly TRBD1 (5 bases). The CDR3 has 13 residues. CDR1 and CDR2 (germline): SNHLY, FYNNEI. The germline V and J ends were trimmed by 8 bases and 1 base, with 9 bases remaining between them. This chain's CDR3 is CASGGESNQPQHF. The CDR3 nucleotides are TGTGCCAGCGGAGGGGAAAGCAATCAGCCCCAGCATTTT. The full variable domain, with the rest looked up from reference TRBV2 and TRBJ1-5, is EPEVTQTPSHQVTQMGQEVILRCVPISNHLYFYWYRQILGQKVEFLVSFYNNEISEKSEIFDDQFSVERPDGSNFTLKIRSTKLEDSAMYFCASGGESNQPQHFGDGTRLSIL.

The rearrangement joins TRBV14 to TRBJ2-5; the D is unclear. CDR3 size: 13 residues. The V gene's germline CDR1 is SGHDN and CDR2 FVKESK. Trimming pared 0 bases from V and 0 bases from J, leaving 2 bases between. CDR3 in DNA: TGTGCCAGCAGCCAAGAAAACCAAGAGACCCAGTACTTC. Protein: CASSQENQETQYF.

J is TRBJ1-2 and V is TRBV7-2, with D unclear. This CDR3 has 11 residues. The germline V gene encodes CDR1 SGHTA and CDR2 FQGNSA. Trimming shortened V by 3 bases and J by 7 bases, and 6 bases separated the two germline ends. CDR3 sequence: CASSFMGGYTF. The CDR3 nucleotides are TGTGCCAGCAGCTTTATGGGTGGCTACACCTTC.

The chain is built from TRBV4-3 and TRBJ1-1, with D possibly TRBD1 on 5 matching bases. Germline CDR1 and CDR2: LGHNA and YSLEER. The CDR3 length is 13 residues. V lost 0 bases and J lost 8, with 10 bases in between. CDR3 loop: CASSQDREIEAFF. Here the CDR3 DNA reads TGCGCCAGCAGCCAAGACAGGGAAATCGAAGCTTTCTTT.

CDR3 nucleotides: TGTGCCAGCAGTTCCCGACGACAGGGAGATGGCTACACCTTC. Its translation: CASSSRRQGDGYTF. The chain is built from TRBV6-5 and TRBJ1-2; 7 positions match TRBD1. Trimming cost V 4 bases and J 6 bases; bases outside gene matches: 8. Germline V lookup: CDR1 MNHEY, CDR2 SVGAGI. The CDR3 is 14 amino acids.

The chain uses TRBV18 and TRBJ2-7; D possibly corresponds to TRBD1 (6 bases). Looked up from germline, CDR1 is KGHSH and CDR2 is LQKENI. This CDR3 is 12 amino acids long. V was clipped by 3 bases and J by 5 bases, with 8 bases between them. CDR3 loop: CASSPGQNEQYF. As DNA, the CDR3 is TGTGCCAGCTCACCCGGACAGAACGAGCAGTACTTC.

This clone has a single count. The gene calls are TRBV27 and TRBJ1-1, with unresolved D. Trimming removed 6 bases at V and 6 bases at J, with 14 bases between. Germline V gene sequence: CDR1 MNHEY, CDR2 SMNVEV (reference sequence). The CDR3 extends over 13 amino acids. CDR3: CASSRVPWAEAFF. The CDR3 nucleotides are TGTGCCAGCAGCCGCGTCCCCTGGGCTGAAGCTTTCTTT.

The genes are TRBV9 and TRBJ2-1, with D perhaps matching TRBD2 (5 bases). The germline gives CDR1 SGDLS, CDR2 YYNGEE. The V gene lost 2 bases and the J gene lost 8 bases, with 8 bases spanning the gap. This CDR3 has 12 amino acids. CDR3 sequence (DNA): TGTGCCAGCAGCGTTTTGGAGGATGAGCAGTTCTTC. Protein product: CASSVLEDEQFF.

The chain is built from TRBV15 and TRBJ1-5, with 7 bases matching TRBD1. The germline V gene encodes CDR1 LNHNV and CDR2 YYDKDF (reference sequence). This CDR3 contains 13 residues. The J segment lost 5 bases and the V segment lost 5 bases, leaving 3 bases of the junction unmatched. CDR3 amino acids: CATSYDRDQPQHF. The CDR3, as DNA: TGTGCCACCAGCTACGACAGGGATCAGCCCCAGCATTTT.

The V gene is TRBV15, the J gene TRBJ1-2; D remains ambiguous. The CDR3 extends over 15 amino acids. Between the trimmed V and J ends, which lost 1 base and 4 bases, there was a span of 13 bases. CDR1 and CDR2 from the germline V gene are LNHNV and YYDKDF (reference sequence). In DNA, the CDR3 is TGTGCCACCAGCAGAGGAAGAGGGAACAGCTATGGCTACACCTTC. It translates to CATSRGRGNSYGYTF.

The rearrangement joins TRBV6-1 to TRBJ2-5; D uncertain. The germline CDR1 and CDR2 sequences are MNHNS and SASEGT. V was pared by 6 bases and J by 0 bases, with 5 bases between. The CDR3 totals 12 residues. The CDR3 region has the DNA TGTGCCAGCAGGGGGTACCAAGAGACCCAGTACTTC. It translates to CASRGYQETQYF.

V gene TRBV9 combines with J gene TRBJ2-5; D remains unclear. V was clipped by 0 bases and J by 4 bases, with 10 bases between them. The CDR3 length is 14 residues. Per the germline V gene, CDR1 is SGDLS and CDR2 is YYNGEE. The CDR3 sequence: CASSVDVARETQYF. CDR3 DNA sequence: TGTGCCAGCAGCGTAGATGTGGCTCGAGAGACCCAGTACTTC. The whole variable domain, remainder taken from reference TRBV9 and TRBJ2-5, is DSGVTQTPKHLITATGQRVTLRCSPRSGDLSVYWYQQSLDQGLQFLIQYYNGEERAKGNILERFSAQQFPDLHSELNLSSLELGDSALYFCASSVDVARETQYFGPGTRLLVL.

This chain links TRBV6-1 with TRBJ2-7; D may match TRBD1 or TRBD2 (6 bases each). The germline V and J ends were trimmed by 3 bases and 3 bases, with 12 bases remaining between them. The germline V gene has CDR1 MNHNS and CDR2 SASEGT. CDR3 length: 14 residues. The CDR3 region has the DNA TGTGCCAGCAGTGATGGAGGGGGGAACTACGAGCAGTACTTC. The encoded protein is CASSDGGGNYEQYF.

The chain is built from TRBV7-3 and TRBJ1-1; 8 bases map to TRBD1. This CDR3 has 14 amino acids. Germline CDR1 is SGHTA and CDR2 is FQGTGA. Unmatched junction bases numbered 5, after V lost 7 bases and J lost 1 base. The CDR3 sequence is CASTPGQGNTEAFF. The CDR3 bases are TGTGCCAGCACCCCCGGACAGGGGAACACTGAAGCTTTCTTT.

The CDR3 reads CASSPRDIGTDTQYF. The CDR3 coding sequence is TGTGCCAGCTCACCCCGGGACATTGGCACAGATACGCAGTATTTT. V and J are TRBV18 and TRBJ2-3; a possible D gene is TRBD1 (6 bases). V was clipped by 3 bases and J by 1 base, with 11 bases between them. Looked up from germline, CDR1 is KGHSH and CDR2 is LQKENI. The CDR3 extends over 15 amino acids.

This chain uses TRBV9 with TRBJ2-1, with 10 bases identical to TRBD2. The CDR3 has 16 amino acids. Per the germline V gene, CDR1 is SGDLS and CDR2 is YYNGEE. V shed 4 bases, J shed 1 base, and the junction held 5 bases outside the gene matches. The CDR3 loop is CASSPSGSGSYNEQFF. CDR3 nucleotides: TGTGCCAGCAGCCCTAGCGGGAGCGGTTCCTACAATGAGCAGTTCTTC. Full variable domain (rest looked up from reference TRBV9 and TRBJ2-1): DSGVTQTPKHLITATGQRVTLRCSPRSGDLSVYWYQQSLDQGLQFLIQYYNGEERAKGNILERFSAQQFPDLHSELNLSSLELGDSALYFCASSPSGSGSYNEQFFGPGTRLTVL.

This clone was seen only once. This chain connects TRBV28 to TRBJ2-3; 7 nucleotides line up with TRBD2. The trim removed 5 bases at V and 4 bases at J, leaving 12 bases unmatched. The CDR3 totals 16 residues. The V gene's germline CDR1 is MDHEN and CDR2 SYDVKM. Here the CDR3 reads CASSQRTFRGADTQYF. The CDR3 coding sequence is TGTGCCAGCAGTCAAAGGACATTTCGGGGGGCAGATACGCAGTATTTT.

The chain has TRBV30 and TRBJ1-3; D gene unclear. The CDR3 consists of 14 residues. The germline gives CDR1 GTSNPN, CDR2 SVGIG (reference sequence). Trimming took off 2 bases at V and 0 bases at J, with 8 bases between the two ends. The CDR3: CAWSKTDSGNTIYF. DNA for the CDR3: TGTGCCTGGAGTAAGACTGACTCTGGAAACACCATATATTTT.

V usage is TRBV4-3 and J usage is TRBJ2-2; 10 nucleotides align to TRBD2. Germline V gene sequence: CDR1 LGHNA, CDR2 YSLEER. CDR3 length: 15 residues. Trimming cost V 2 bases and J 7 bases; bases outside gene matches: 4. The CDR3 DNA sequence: TGCGCCAGCAGCCAAAAGCGGGGGGGATACGGGGAGCTGTTTTTT. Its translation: CASSQKRGGYGELFF.

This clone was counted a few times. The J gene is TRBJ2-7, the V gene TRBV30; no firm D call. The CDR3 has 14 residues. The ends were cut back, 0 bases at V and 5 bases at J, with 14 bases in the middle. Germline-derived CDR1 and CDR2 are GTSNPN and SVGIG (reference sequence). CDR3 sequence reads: CAWSVTQANHEQYF. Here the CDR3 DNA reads TGTGCCTGGAGTGTTACGCAGGCTAACCACGAGCAGTACTTC.

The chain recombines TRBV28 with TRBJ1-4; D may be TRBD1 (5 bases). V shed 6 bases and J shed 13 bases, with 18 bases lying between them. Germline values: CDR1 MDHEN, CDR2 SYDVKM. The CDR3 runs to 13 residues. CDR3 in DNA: TGTGCCAGCAGCTGGGGTGACAGAGCTCGACTGTTTTTT. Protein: CASSWGDRARLFF. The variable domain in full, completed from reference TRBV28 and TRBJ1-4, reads DVKVTQSSRYLVKRTGEKVFLECVQDMDHENMFWYRQDPGLGLRLIYFSYDVKMKEKGDIPEGYSVSREKKERFSLILESASTNQTSMYLCASSWGDRARLFFGSGTQLSVL.